These T cell receptor beta chains were read from a single sample in a study of shared clonotypes between healthy human individuals. Sequenced by immunoSEQ multiplex PCR; TCRdb stores in-frame clones only, minus some. The sample contains fewer than 400,000 clones, under 80% of which appear only once. Sequences were obtained from memory CD4+ T cells sorted from blood. The receptor set was obtained from a young man in good health. CDR3s include the opening cysteine and the closing phenylalanine or tryptophan. D genes are given only for firm matches. Expanded clones are given a class, and other clones once, few, many or no size at all.

V	D	J	size	DNA	CDR3
TRBV28	.	TRBJ2-7	.	TGTGCCAGCAGTTCGACTAGGGGCCCTCTTTTCGAGCAGTACTTC	CASSSTRGPLFEQYF
TRBV5-4	TRBD2	TRBJ2-2	.	TGTGCCAGCAGCTACCGAGCGGGAGACAGAACCGGGGAGCTGTTTTTT	CASSYRAGDRTGELFF
TRBV28	TRBD1	TRBJ2-7	.	TGTGCCAGCAGTTCGTCCGGGACAGGGACCTACGAGCAGTACTTC	CASSSSGTGTYEQYF
TRBV5-1	.	TRBJ2-1	.	TGCGCCAGCAGCTGGGGCATTGGGCTAGCGCTCAATGAGCAGTTCTTC	CASSWGIGLALNEQFF
TRBV19	.	TRBJ2-1	.	TGTGCCAGCAGTCCGCAAGTTTTCTCCTACAATGAGCAGTTCTTC	CASSPQVFSYNEQFF
TRBV6-1	TRBD2	TRBJ2-3	.	TGTGCCAGCAGTGAAGCTAGCGGGCAAAGCACAGATACGCAGTATTTT	CASSEASGQSTDTQYF
TRBV7-6	TRBD2	TRBJ2-1	many	TGTGCCAGCAGCTTAGTCGCTAGCGGGAGTGGGGAGCAGTTCTTC	CASSLVASGSGEQFF
TRBV6-1	.	TRBJ1-1	once	TGTGCCAGCAGTCAACAGGGGAACACTGAAGCTTTCTTT	CASSQQGNTEAFF
TRBV10-3	.	TRBJ1-6	.	TGTGCCATCAGTGAGTCCTTGCAGGGGTACTCACCCCTCCACTTT	CAISESLQGYSPLHF
TRBV18	TRBD1	TRBJ2-5	.	TGTGCCAGCTCACGAACGACAGGGGAAGAGACCCAGTACTTC	CASSRTTGEETQYF
TRBV30	.	TRBJ1-3	.	TGTGCCCACAAAGTACAGGGATCTGGAAACACCATATATTTT	CAHKVQGSGNTIYF
TRBV7-6	TRBD2	TRBJ2-4	.	TGTGCCAGCAGCCCTCTAGCGGGAGGGCTTGGACTAGCCAAAAACATTCAGTACTTC	CASSPLAGGLGLAKNIQYF
TRBV7-6	.	TRBJ2-5	.	TGTGCCAGCAGCTTAGCAGTGGAGACCCAGTACTTC	CASSLAVETQYF
TRBV5-4	TRBD1	TRBJ2-2	once	TGTGCCAGCGACCCGGGACAGGGGAACCCCGGGGAGCTGTTTTTT	CASDPGQGNPGELFF
TRBV5-6	.	TRBJ2-3	.	TGTGCCAGCAGCCCCACCCTGCCCACAGATACGCAGTATTTT	CASSPTLPTDTQYF
TRBV5-1	.	TRBJ2-7	.	TGCGCCAGCAGCCCAGGAGCTATTGGCTACGAGCAGTACTTC	CASSPGAIGYEQYF
TRBV5-1	.	TRBJ1-6	.	TGCGCCAGCAGCAGGGACGATAATTCACCCCTCCACTTT	CASSRDDNSPLHF
TRBV19	.	TRBJ1-2	.	TGTGCCAGTAGTACGTCCGGACGGAACTATGGCTACACCTTC	CASSTSGRNYGYTF
TRBV11-2	.	TRBJ2-7	.	TGTGCCAGCAGCTTACTCAGCGGCGGCGCCTACGAGCAGTACTTC	CASSLLSGGAYEQYF
TRBV7-3	.	TRBJ2-2	many	TGTGCCAGCAGCTCCCGCGGCGGGGGACAAGGACCCGGGGAGCTGTTTTTT	CASSSRGGGQGPGELFF
TRBV27	TRBD1	TRBJ1-5	.	TGTGCCAGCAGTTTGAGGCCAGGGGGAGATCAGCCCCAGCATTTT	CASSLRPGGDQPQHF
TRBV7-9	.	TRBJ1-2	.	TGTGCCAGCACACACCAGGGTAAAGATGGCTACACCTTC	CASTHQGKDGYTF
TRBV7-9	TRBD2	TRBJ2-3	.	TGTGCCAGCAGCCTTTGGGGTAGCGGGATGGATACGCAGTATTTT	CASSLWGSGMDTQYF
TRBV9	.	TRBJ2-2	few	TGTGCCAGCAGCGTTCAGGGCGGTGCCGGGGAGCTGTTTTTT	CASSVQGGAGELFF
TRBV6-6	TRBD2	TRBJ2-5	.	TGTGCCAGCGGGGGACTAGGGAAAGAGACCCAGTACTTC	CASGGLGKETQYF
TRBV27	TRBD2	TRBJ2-5	.	TGTGCCAGCAGGAGAACCGGGACTAGCGGAACTCGGTGGCAAGAGACCCAGTACTTC	CASRRTGTSGTRWQETQYF
TRBV27	.	TRBJ1-2	many	TGTGCCAGTGGGGCGTCTACAATCCGGGACTATGGCTACACCTTC	CASGASTIRDYGYTF
TRBV9	.	TRBJ1-4	.	TGTGCCAGCAGCTCCCTAGGACAGCACAATGAAAAACTGTTTTTT	CASSSLGQHNEKLFF
TRBV11-2	.	TRBJ2-7	many	TGTGCCAGCAGCGGAGATGGCAGGAGGTCCTACGAGCAGTACTTC	CASSGDGRRSYEQYF
TRBV15	.	TRBJ1-1	.	TGTGCCACCAGCAGAGATAACACTCGTGACTTAGAGTCTCTCTTT	CATSRDNTRDLESLF
TRBV7-6	.	TRBJ2-2	.	TGTGCCAGCAGCTTACAGGGCGGCCACACCGGGGAGCTGTTTTTT	CASSLQGGHTGELFF
TRBV30	.	TRBJ1-3	many	TGTGCCTGGATGGCGGGGACTGGAAACACCATATATTTT	CAWMAGTGNTIYF
TRBV4-2	.	TRBJ2-1	.	TGTGCCAGCAGCCAAGATAGACTCGCCAATGAGCAGTTCTTC	CASSQDRLANEQFF
TRBV15	.	TRBJ2-3	.	TGTGCCACCAGCGAGGGGAGTCCCACAGATACGCAGTATTTT	CATSEGSPTDTQYF
TRBV5-8	TRBD2	TRBJ2-2	few	TGTGCCAGCACCCAAGAGGGAGGGCGGACCGGGGAGCTGTTTTTT	CASTQEGGRTGELFF
TRBV5-4	TRBD2	TRBJ2-2	.	TGTGCCAGCAGCCGCCAGACTAGCGGGACTTACACCGGGGAGCTGTTTTTT	CASSRQTSGTYTGELFF
TRBV28	.	TRBJ2-2	.	TGTGCCAGCAGCCCCGGGGGACACGGGGAGCTGTTTTTT	CASSPGGHGELFF
TRBV7-2	TRBD2	TRBJ2-3	.	TGTGCCAGCAGCAAACGGCTAGCGGGAGCAGATACGCAGTATTTT	CASSKRLAGADTQYF
TRBV9	.	TRBJ2-5	.	TGTGCCAGCAGCGTACTTGCTAGATCAGAGACCCAGTACTTC	CASSVLARSETQYF
TRBV2	TRBD1	TRBJ1-2	.	TGTGCCAGCAGGCAGGGGGGCATCTATGGCTACACCTTC	CASRQGGIYGYTF
TRBV2	.	TRBJ2-7	.	TGTGCCAGCAGTGAACACAGGGAGGTTTATAACGAGCAGTACTTC	CASSEHREVYNEQYF
TRBV4-2	TRBD1	TRBJ2-2	few	TGTGCCAGCAGCCATTGGGACAGGGGGCGGGAGGAGCTGTTTTTT	CASSHWDRGREELFF
TRBV7-9	TRBD1	TRBJ2-4	.	TGTGCCAGCAGCTTAGGAGACAGGGGTACGAGAAACATTCAGTACTTC	CASSLGDRGTRNIQYF
TRBV5-1	TRBD1	TRBJ2-7	.	TGCGCCAGCAGCTTGGTGGGACAGGGTAGCGAGCAGTACTTC	CASSLVGQGSEQYF
TRBV6-5	.	TRBJ2-5	.	TGTGCCAGCAGTGTCCCGGGGGCCCAAGAGACCCAGTACTTC	CASSVPGAQETQYF
TRBV4-1	.	TRBJ2-7	.	TGCGCCAGCAGCCAAGGGTCGGCAGGGCTTTCGTACGAGCAGTACTTC	CASSQGSAGLSYEQYF